What follows is one T cell receptor beta chain and its context. What it binds is unknown. These data are taken from a study of response to subunit inactivated influenza vaccine. Whole-study results and caveats: Few new T cells, the authors suggested, are recruited by each seasonal influenza vaccination.

The CDR3 runs to 15 residues. Per germline, CDR1 DFQATT and CDR2 SNEGSKA (reference sequence). With 6 bases clipped from V and 4 bases from J, the junction kept 12 bases outside the gene matches. TCRdb re-called the RT-PCR reads with MiXCR, one entry per CDR3 protein. The sample has about 520,000 distinct CDR3 sequences; approximately 24% are singletons. The specimen comprised CD4+ T cells sorted from PBMCs, sampled 5 days after vaccination. The sequence was obtained from a man aged 45 to 65 who received an inactivated influenza vaccine. V usage is TRBV20-1 and J usage is TRBJ2-3; 8 positions match TRBD2. CDR3 residues: CSAASKKRGSDTQYF. CDR3 sequence (DNA): TGCAGTGCCGCCAGTAAAAAGCGGGGGTCAGATACGCAGTATTTT.